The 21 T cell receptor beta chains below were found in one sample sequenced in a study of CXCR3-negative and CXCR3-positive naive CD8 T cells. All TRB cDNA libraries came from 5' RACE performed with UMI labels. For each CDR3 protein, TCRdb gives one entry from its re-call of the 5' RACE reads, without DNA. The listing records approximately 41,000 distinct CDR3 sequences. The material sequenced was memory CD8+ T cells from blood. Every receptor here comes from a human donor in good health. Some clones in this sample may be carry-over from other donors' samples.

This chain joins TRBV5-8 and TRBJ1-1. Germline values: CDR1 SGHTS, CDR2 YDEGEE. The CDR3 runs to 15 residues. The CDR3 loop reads CASSYARGAGTEAFF.

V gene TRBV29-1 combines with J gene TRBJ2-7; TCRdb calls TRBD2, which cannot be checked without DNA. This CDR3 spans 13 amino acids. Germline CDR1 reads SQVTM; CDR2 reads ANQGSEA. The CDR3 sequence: CSVELAGAYEQYF.

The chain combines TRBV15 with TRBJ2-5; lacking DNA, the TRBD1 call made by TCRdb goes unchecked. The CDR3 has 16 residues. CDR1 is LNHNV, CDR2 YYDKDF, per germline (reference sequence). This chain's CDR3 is CATSRGEVGALETQYF.

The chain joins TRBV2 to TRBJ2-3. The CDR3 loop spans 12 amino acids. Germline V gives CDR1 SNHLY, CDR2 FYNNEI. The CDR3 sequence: CASSEFADTQYF.

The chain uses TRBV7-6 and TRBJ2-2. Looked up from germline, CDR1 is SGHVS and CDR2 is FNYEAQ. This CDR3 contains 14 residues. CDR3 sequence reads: CASSLLLDTGELFF. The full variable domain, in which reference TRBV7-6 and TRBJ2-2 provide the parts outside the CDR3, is GAGVSQSPRYKVTKRGQDVALRCDPISGHVSLYWYRQALGQGPEFLTYFNYEAQQDKSGLPNDRFSAERPEGSISTLTIQRTEQRDSAMYRCASSLLLDTGELFFGEGSRLTVL.

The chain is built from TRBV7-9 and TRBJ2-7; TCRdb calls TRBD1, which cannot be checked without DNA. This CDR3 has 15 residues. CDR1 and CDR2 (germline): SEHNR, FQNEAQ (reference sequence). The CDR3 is CATSRGAGSSYEQYF.

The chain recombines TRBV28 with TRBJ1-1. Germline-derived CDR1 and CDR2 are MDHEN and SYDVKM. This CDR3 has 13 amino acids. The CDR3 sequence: CASSLTWGTEAFF.

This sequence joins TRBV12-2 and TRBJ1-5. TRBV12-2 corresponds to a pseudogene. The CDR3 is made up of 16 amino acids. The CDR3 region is CASRLDAEGRMQPQHF.

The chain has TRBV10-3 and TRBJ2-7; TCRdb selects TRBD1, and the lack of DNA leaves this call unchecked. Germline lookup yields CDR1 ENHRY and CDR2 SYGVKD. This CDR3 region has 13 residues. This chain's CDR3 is CAISEPWGYEQYF.

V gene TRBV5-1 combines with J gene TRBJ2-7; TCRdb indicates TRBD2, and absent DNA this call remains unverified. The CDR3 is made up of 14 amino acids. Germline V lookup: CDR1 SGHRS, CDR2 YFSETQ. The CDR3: CASSLERKSYEQYF.

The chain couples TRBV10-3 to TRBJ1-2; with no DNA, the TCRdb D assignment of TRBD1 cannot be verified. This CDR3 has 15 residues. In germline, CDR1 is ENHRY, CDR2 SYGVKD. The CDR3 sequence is CAISESHLPGDGYTF.

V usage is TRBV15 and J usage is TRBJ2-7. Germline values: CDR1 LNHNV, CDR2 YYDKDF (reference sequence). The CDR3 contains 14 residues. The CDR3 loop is CATSRVASTYEQYF.

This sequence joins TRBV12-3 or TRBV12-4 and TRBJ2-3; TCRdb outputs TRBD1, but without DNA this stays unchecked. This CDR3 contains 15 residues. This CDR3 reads CASSFGDRGTDTQYF.

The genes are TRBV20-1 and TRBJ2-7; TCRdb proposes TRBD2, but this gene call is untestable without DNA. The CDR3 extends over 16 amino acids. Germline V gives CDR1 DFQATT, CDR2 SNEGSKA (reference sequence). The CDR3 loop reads CSATFLAGGPHYEQYF.

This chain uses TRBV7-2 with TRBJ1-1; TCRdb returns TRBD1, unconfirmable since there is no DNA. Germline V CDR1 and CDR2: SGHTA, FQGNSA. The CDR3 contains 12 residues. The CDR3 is CASSFGGGEAFF. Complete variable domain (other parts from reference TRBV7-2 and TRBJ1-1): GAGVSQSPSNKVTEKGKDVELRCDPISGHTALYWYRQSLGQGLEFLIYFQGNSAPDKSGLPSDRFSAERTGGSVSTLTIQRTQQEDSAVYLCASSFGGGEAFFGQGTRLTVV.

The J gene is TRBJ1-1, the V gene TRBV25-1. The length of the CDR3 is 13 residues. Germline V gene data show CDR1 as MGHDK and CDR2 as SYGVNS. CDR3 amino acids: CASTSTGPLEAFF.

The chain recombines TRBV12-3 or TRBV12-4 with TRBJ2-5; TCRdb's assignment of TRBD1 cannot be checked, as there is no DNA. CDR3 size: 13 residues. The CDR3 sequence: CASRPDRVETKYF.

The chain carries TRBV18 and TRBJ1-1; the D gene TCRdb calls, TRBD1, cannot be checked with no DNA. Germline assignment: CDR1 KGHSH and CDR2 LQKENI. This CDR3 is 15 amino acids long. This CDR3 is CASSPPKGGNTEAFF.

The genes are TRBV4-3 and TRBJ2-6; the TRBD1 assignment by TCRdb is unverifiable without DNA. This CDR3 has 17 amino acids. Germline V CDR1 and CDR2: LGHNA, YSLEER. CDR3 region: CASSQEGAGSGANVLTF.

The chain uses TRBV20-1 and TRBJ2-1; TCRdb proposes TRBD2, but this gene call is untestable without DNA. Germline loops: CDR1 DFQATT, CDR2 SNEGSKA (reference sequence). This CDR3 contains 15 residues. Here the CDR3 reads CSARVPGLASNEQFF.

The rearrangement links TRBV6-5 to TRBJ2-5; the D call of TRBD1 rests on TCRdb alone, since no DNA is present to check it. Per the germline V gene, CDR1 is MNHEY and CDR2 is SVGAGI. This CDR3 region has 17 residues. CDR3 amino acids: CASSYYKGQHSQETQYF.